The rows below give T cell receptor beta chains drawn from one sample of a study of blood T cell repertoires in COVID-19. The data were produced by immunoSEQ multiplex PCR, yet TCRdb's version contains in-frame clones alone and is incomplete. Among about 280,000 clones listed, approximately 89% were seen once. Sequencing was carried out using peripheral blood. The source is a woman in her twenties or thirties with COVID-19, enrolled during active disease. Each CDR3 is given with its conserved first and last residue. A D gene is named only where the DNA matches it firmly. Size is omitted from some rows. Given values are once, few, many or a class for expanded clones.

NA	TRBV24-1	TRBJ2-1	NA	TGTGCCACCAGTGATTCTAGGTTCGGTAATGAGCAGTTCTTC	CATSDSRFGNEQFF
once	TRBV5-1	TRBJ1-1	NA	TGCGCCAGCAGCTTGGTCGGGGGGTCGGCTGAAGCTTTCTTT	CASSLVGGSAEAFF
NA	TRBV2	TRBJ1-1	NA	TGTGCCAGCGGCCGTTGGGTAGGGGACACTGAAGCTTTCTTT	CASGRWVGDTEAFF
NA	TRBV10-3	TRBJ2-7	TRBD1	TGTGCCATCAGTCGAAGTCAGGGGGCCCTACTGGGGGAGCAGTACTTC	CAISRSQGALLGEQYF
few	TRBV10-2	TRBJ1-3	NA	TGCGCCAGCAGGGACTTCCTGGGAAACACCATATATTTT	CASRDFLGNTIYF
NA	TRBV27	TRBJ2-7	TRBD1	TGTGCCAGCAGTTCACCGGGACAGGCCACCTACGAGCAGTACTTC	CASSSPGQATYEQYF
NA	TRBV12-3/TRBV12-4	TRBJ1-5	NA	TGTGCCAGCAGTTTTCGGCCAGGGCCCCAGCATTTT	CASSFRPGPQHF
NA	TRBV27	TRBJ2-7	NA	TGTGCCAGCAGTTATCTAGGGGGCTACGAGCAGTACTTC	CASSYLGGYEQYF
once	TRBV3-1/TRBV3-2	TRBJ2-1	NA	TGTGCCAGCAGCCAAGTAAGGCGGAGGCAGTTCTTC	CASSQVRRRQFF
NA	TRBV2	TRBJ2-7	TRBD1	TGTGCCAGCAACGGGACAGCTAAACCCTACGAGCAGTACTTC	CASNGTAKPYEQYF
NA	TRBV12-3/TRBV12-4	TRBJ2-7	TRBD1	TGTGCCAGCAGGGGACAGGAAAGTCGCGAGCAGTACTTC	CASRGQESREQYF
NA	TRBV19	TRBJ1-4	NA	TGTGCCAGGAATCAGGTGTTAGGGGTAATAGCAAAACTGTTTTTT	CARNQVLGVIAKLFF
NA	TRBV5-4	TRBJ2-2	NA	TGTGCCAGCAGCCCGGACTCGCCACTGAACACCGGGGAGCTGTTTTTT	CASSPDSPLNTGELFF
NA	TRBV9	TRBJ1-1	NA	TGTGCCAGCAGCCCAACTGAGGGAGGGGGACTGAGGGCTTTCTTT	CASSPTEGGGLRAFF
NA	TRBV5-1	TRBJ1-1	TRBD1	TGCGCCAGCAGCCCACGGACAGGGCGGAAGAACACTGAAGCTTTCTTT	CASSPRTGRKNTEAFF
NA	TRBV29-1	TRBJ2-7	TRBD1	TGCAGCGACAGTGGGACAGCTTCTTACGAGCAGTACTTC	CSDSGTASYEQYF
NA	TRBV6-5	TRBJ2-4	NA	TGTGCCAGCAGTTACTCGGAGTCAGCCAAAAACATTCAGTACTTC	CASSYSESAKNIQYF
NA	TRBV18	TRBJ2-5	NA	TGTGCCAGCTCACCCCGGGGGGAGACCCAGTACTTC	CASSPRGETQYF
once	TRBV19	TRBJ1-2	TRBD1	TGTGCCAGTAGTACCGCTGGGACAGCTGAACTACTATGGCGGGGCTACACCTTC	CASSTAGTAELLWRGYTF
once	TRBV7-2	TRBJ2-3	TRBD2	TGTGCCAGCAGCACTAGGCGGGACTATCTTAGCACAGATACGCAGTATTTT	CASSTRRDYLSTDTQYF
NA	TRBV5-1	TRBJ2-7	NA	TGCGCCAGCAAGCCGGACTGGGTTTCCTACGAGCAGTACTTC	CASKPDWVSYEQYF
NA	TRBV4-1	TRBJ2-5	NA	TGCGCCAGCAGCCAAGACCCAGGGTCCCAAGAGACCCAGTACTTC	CASSQDPGSQETQYF
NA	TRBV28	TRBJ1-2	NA	TGTGCCAGCAGCCCCGAGGGACTTTATGGCTACACCTTC	CASSPEGLYGYTF
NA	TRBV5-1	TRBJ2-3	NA	TGCGCCAGCAGCCAGGTCACAGATACGCAGTATTTT	CASSQVTDTQYF
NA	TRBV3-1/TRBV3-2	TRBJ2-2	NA	TGTGCCAGCAGTCGAGCGCAGGGAGGCACCGGGGAGCTGTTTTTT	CASSRAQGGTGELFF
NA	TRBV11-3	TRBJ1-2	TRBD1	TGTGCCAGCAGCTTAGGTCGGACAGGGGGCTATGGCTACACCTTC	CASSLGRTGGYGYTF
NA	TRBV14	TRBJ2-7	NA	TGTGCCAGCAGCCACACGGGACTGTCCTACGAGCAGTACTTC	CASSHTGLSYEQYF
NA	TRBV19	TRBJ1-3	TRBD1	TGTGCCATCCAAGGGACAGGGAGAAGAAACACCATATATTTT	CAIQGTGRRNTIYF
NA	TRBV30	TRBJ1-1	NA	TGTGCCTGGAGTGGGGCAGTCGTTGAAGCTTTCTTT	CAWSGAVVEAFF
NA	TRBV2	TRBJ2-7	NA	TGTGCCAGCAGTGCTAGCCGTGATGGGGTGGGCGAGCAGTACTTC	CASSASRDGVGEQYF
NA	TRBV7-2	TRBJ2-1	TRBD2	TGTGCCAGCAGCTGGCCGAGACGGGGGGTAAACAATGAGCAGTTCTTC	CASSWPRRGVNNEQFF
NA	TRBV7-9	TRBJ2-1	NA	TGTGCCAGCAGCTTAGTAGCCTACCGGGACACACACTACAATGAGCAGTTCTTC	CASSLVAYRDTHYNEQFF
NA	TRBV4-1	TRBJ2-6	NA	TGCGCCAGCAGCCCTTCTGGGGCCAACGTCCTGACTTTC	CASSPSGANVLTF
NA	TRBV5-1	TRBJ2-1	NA	TGCGCCAGCAGCTTGGATGGAGGACCTGAGCAGTTCTTC	CASSLDGGPEQFF
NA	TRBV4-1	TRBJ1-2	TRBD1	TGCGCCAGCAGCCCTAGACAGGGTCCGGATGGCTACACCTTC	CASSPRQGPDGYTF